These 12 T cell receptor beta chains share one sample of origin, sequenced in a study of blood T cell repertoires in COVID-19. The method was immunoSEQ multiplex PCR; TCRdb's version includes in-frame clones alone and lacks a portion of them. The table has hundreds of thousands of clones, 88% seen once. Source material: peripheral blood. Source of these receptors: a middle-aged woman who had recovered from COVID-19.

The rearrangement links TRBV27 to TRBJ2-7; 7 bases map to TRBD2. CDR1 and CDR2 from the germline V gene are MNHEY and SMNVEV (reference sequence). CDR3 length equals 13 residues. V was clipped by 7 bases and J by 5 bases; unmatched bases: 8. The CDR3 loop reads CASTHPGGNEQYF. CDR3 nucleotide sequence: TGTGCCAGCACCCACCCCGGGGGGAACGAGCAGTACTTC.

This chain joins TRBV2 and TRBJ2-7, with D perhaps TRBD1 (5 bases). V was shortened by 8 bases and J by 3 bases, with 20 bases between the two germline ends. The CDR3 is made up of 15 amino acids. From germline, CDR1 is SNHLY and CDR2 FYNNEI. DNA of the CDR3: TGTGCCAGCGGCCGAGACGGACAACACTTCTACGAGCAGTACGTC. Amino acids: CASGRDGQHFYEQYV.

The J gene is TRBJ2-5, the V gene TRBV11-3; the D gene is possibly TRBD2 (6 bases). The germline V and J ends were trimmed by 3 bases and 1 base, with 12 bases remaining between them. CDR1 SGHNT and CDR2 YENEEA come from the germline V gene. This CDR3 region has 15 residues. CDR3 nucleotides: TGTGCCAGCAGCTTGGGCGGGACCACCCAAGAGACCCAGTACTTC. Its protein is CASSLGGTTQETQYF.

V gene TRBV3-1 (or the pseudogene TRBV3-2) combines with J gene TRBJ2-1; TRBD2 might be the D (5 bases). The ends were cut back, 3 bases at V and 8 bases at J, with 17 bases in the middle. The germline CDR1 and CDR2 sequences are LGHDT and YNNKEL (reference sequence). The CDR3 covers 15 residues. The CDR3 is CASSHLLAGGDEQFF. CDR3 DNA sequence: TGTGCCAGCAGCCATTTGTTGGCGGGCGGCGATGAGCAGTTCTTC.

In its sample, this clone was seen once. The CDR3 DNA sequence: TGTGCCAGCAGGGAATCACAGGGGGCGCGCGGCTACACCTTC. Translated: CASRESQGARGYTF. The chain has TRBV6-6 and TRBJ1-2, with 9 bases identical to TRBD1. CDR1 and CDR2 from the germline V gene are MNHNY and SVGAGI (reference sequence). The V gene end was trimmed by 6 bases and the J gene end by 8 bases; junction bases not matched to a gene: 10. This CDR3 contains 14 residues.

The CDR3 spells CASHGGQGENTEAFF. Here the CDR3 DNA reads TGCGCCAGCCATGGGGGACAGGGGGAAAACACTGAAGCTTTCTTT. The chain couples TRBV4-1 to TRBJ1-1; 11 bases fit TRBD1. Germline V gives CDR1 MGHRA, CDR2 YSYEKL. The CDR3 totals 15 residues. V shed 8 bases, J shed 2 bases, and the junction held 7 bases outside the gene matches.

The CDR3 DNA reads as TGTGCCAGCAGCTTGATCCAGGGTAGGATTCAGTACTTC. Translating gives CASSLIQGRIQYF. The rearrangement links TRBV5-5 to TRBJ2-4; possible D gene TRBD1, 5 bases. V was shortened by 1 base and J by 10 bases, with 12 bases between the two germline ends. Germline lookup yields CDR1 SGHKS and CDR2 YYEKEE (reference sequence). The CDR3 totals 13 residues.

V is TRBV30 and J is TRBJ2-3; D is possibly TRBD1 (5 bases). The CDR3 length is 15 residues. CDR1 GTSNPN and CDR2 SVGIG come from the germline V gene (reference sequence). The ends were cut back, 0 bases at V and 1 base at J, with 11 bases in the middle. The CDR3 loop is CAWSVQAPGTDTQYF. The DNA of the CDR3 is TGTGCCTGGAGTGTACAGGCCCCCGGCACAGATACGCAGTATTTT.

Details on this clone: Germline is not matched at one junction end, which may reflect a read error. The genes are TRBV4-3 and TRBJ1-2, with 8 positions matching TRBD1. The CDR3 consists of 16 residues. Per the germline V gene, CDR1 is LGHNA and CDR2 is YSLEER. The CDR3 region is CASNQQQGVGDYGYTF. DNA for the CDR3: TGCGCCAGCAACCAACAACAGGGGGTAGGGGACTATGGCTACACCTTC.

The chain employs TRBV18 and TRBJ1-3; 9 bases align to TRBD1. This CDR3 region has 16 residues. Germline V CDR1 and CDR2: KGHSH, LQKENI. With 3 bases clipped from V and 2 bases from J, the junction kept 5 bases outside the gene matches. CDR3 sequence (DNA): TGTGCCAGCTCACCCCAGGGACAGGGCACTGGAAACACCATATATTTT. This translates into CASSPQGQGTGNTIYF.

The chain joins TRBV14 to TRBJ1-3, with a weak D call TRBD1 (6 bases). This CDR3 has 19 amino acids. Germline CDR1 reads SGHDN; CDR2 reads FVKESK. V was clipped by 1 base and J by 2 bases, with 21 bases between them. CDR3 region: CASSQGLLIQGWTGNTIYF. The CDR3 region has the DNA TGTGCCAGCAGCCAAGGCCTCCTTATCCAGGGGTGGACTGGAAACACCATATATTTT.

V usage is TRBV29-1 and J usage is TRBJ2-7; 9 bases are a match to TRBD2. The germline V gene encodes CDR1 SQVTM and CDR2 ANQGSEA. The CDR3 has 15 amino acids. The V and J ends lost 0 bases and 6 bases, in that order; junction bases with no gene match: 9. The CDR3 DNA follows: TGCAGCGTTGAAGATCGGCTAGCGGGACCCGCCGAGCAGTACTTC. It translates to CSVEDRLAGPAEQYF.